The present entry profiles one T cell receptor (beta chain) with its context. Its matching antigen is unknown. Trimming took off 0 bases at V and 3 bases at J, with 15 bases between the two ends. Germline V gene data show CDR1 as LGHDT and CDR2 as YNNKEL (reference sequence). The CDR3 is 17 amino acids. The method was immunoSEQ multiplex PCR; TCRdb's version includes in-frame clones alone and lacks a portion of them. The profile shows over 110,000 clones, 70% to 90% of them singletons. This entry comes from a study of Ad26.COV2.S vaccination and SARS-CoV-2 variants. Study findings and constraints: Reportedly, spike-specific CD8+ and CD4+ T cell responses achieved substantial breadth once vaccination had taken place. The TCR breadth and depth analyses may have understated or missed part of the total T cell responses. For non-spike TCRs, breadth in vaccine recipients resembled that in placebo recipients. Compared with placebo recipients, vaccine recipients had higher spike-specific TCR breadth.

The sequencing here drew on peripheral blood, taken after recovery from COVID-19. This sequence joins TRBV3-1 (or the pseudogene TRBV3-2) and TRBJ1-3; D remains unclear. This receptor was taken from a human donor who had recovered from COVID-19. The CDR3 here is CASSQDIPSRFGNTIYF. In DNA, the CDR3 is TGTGCCAGCAGCCAAGATATCCCCAGTAGATTTGGAAACACCATATATTTT.